The 11 T cell receptor beta chains below come from one sample, sequenced in a study of vaccination and CD4 T cells after COVID-19. The Oncomine TCR Beta short-read assay sequenced DNA from cultured CD4+ T cells. DNA came from CD4+ T cells after culture. One entry per CDR3 protein results from TCRdb running MiXCR on the PCR reads. The sample includes 6,200 or so distinct CDR3 sequences, approximately 35% of them seen just once. Treatment reported: approximately 10-day PBMC culture with coronavirus spike peptide pools or control peptides (ViraFEST assay). Researchers collected the unexposed donor's CD4+ T cells before the COVID-19 pandemic (2011-2018). The antigens of these receptors remain unknown. Sample: CD4+ T cells from blood, cultured in vitro. Every receptor here comes from a human donor in good health.

This clonotype was detected only a few times. V is TRBV7-2 and J is TRBJ1-6; D might be TRBD1 (6 bases). Trimming stripped 5 bases from V and 10 bases from J, with 21 bases between. From germline, CDR1 is SGHTA and CDR2 FQGNSA. The CDR3 has 16 amino acids. This CDR3 reads CASSIRQAGSWSPLHF. The CDR3 DNA reads TGTGCCAGCAGCATCCGACAGGCAGGTTCGTGGTCACCCCTCCACTTT.

This chain connects TRBV6-1 to TRBJ2-1; D not certain. Germline assignment: CDR1 MNHNS and CDR2 SASEGT. The length of the CDR3 is 12 residues. With 5 bases removed from V and 10 bases from J, the gap between germline ends came to 12 bases. The CDR3 DNA sequence: TGTGCCAGCAGTCCCTTTGTGGGGGAGCAGTTCTTC. This codes for CASSPFVGEQFF.

The chain has TRBV7-9 and TRBJ2-1; the D gene is possibly TRBD1 (9 bases). V was trimmed by 6 bases and J by 6 bases, leaving 27 bases between them. This CDR3 spans 18 amino acids. Per the germline V gene, CDR1 is SEHNR and CDR2 is FQNEAQ (reference sequence). As DNA, the CDR3 is TGTGCCAGCAGTTCCACAGGGGGCCGGGAGGGGTACCCCAATGAGCAGTTCTTC. It translates to CASSSTGGREGYPNEQFF.

The sample holds one count of this clonotype. The gene calls are TRBV28 and TRBJ1-3, with unresolved D. The CDR3 contains 15 residues. The V end lost 3 bases, the J end lost 7 bases, and 16 bases lay between the germline ends. Germline CDR1 MDHEN, CDR2 SYDVKM. The CDR3 nucleotides are TGTGCCAGCAGTTTGATGCGGGCAGAGGACAACACCATATATTTT. Its protein is CASSLMRAEDNTIYF.

The count of this clonotype is one. The V gene is TRBV6-1, the J gene TRBJ2-2; 7 bases align to TRBD2. The ends lost 5 bases at V and 5 bases at J; junction bases unmatched: 5. The CDR3 runs to 14 residues. Germline V gene sequence: CDR1 MNHNS, CDR2 SASEGT. CDR3 bases: TGTGCCAGCAGTAGTCGGCGGGGGACCGGGGAGCTGTTTTTT. As protein: CASSSRRGTGELFF.

The genes are TRBV20-1 and TRBJ2-4; 7 nucleotides match TRBD2. Germline V CDR1 and CDR2: DFQATT, SNEGSKA (reference sequence). This CDR3 has 14 residues. Losses at the gene ends were 3 bases for V and 1 base for J; bases not matched to a gene: 3. The CDR3 sequence is CSASRREAKNIQYF. CDR3 bases: TGCAGTGCTAGTCGGCGGGAGGCCAAAAACATTCAGTACTTC.

The chain carries TRBV7-3 and TRBJ2-3; D gene ambiguous. Deletions cut 5 bases from V and 1 base from J, with 19 bases between. Germline loops: CDR1 SGHTA, CDR2 FQGTGA. The CDR3 has 17 residues. CDR3 loop: CASSARRLPSGTDTQYF. In DNA form, the CDR3 reads TGTGCCAGCAGCGCCAGACGCCTTCCTAGTGGCACAGATACGCAGTATTTT.

This clonotype is categorized as medium-sized (0.01 to 0.1%). The V gene is TRBV6-1, the J gene TRBJ1-5, with 8 nucleotides matching TRBD1. CDR1 MNHNS and CDR2 SASEGT come from the germline V gene. V trimming: 1 base; J trimming: 2 bases; junction bases outside the gene matches: 10. This CDR3 is built from 18 residues. The CDR3 loop reads CASSEDATGGRGNQPQHF. In nucleotides, the CDR3 is TGTGCCAGCAGTGAAGATGCCACAGGGGGACGGGGCAATCAGCCCCAGCATTTT.

V gene TRBV12-3 or TRBV12-4 combines with J gene TRBJ2-7; 7 nucleotides line up with TRBD1. V was pared by 4 bases and J by 2 bases, with 8 bases of the junction left unmatched. The CDR3 sequence is 15 residues long. Written as DNA, the CDR3 is TGTGCCAGCAGTTCAAGGACAGGACGTGCCTACGAGCAGTACTTC. It is translated as CASSSRTGRAYEQYF.

This clonotype was recorded a few times. V usage is TRBV28 and J usage is TRBJ1-2; TRBD1 might be the D (5 bases). Germline V gene sequence: CDR1 MDHEN, CDR2 SYDVKM. The CDR3 is 16 amino acids. Between the trimmed V and J ends, which lost 8 bases and 0 bases, there was a span of 19 bases. CDR3 sequence: CASALEGLEANYGYTF. As DNA, the CDR3 is TGTGCCAGCGCCTTGGAGGGGCTTGAAGCTAACTATGGCTACACCTTC.

The chain uses TRBV6-5 and TRBJ2-7; 10 nucleotides align to TRBD2. Germline CDR1 and CDR2: MNHEY and SVGAGI. J gave up 6 bases and V 0 bases, and 14 bases lay outside the gene matches. The CDR3 loop spans 18 amino acids. The CDR3 region has the DNA TGTGCCAGCAGTTACTCACTCCCAGCCGGGACTAGCGCTCCCGAGCAGTACTTC. This translates into CASSYSLPAGTSAPEQYF.